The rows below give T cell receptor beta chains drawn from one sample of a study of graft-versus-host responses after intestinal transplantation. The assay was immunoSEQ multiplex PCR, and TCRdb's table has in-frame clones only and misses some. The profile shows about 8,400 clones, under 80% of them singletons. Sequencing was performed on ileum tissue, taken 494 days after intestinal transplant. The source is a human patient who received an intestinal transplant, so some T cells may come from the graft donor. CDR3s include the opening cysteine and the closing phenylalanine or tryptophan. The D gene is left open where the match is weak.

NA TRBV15 CATSGYRAYGYTF
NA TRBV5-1 CASSLGTALYEQYF
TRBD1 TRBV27 CASSPAGGVIYEQYF
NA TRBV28 CASMQDRRWASDQETQYF
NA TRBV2 CASSRDGGNGELFF
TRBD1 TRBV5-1 CASRGDRGYNTEAFF
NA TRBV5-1 CASSPAAGRTYEQYF
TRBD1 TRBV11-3 CASSHRDRQALGAKNIQYF
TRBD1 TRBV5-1 CASSLNLQGSEQFF
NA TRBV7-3 CASSLKARGFADTQYF
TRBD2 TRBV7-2 CASSTAGGKNIQYF
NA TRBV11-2 CASSQQGQETQYF
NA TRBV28 CASKGPTLGTQYF
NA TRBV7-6 CASSPPRDKNQGRTEAFF
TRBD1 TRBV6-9 CASSYTPGQGYEQYF
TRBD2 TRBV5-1 CASSLVSSGSYNEQFF
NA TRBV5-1 CASSQNTEAFF
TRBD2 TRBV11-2 CASSHGSGSPTGELFF
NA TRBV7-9 CASSLLGHKETQYF
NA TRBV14 CASSQAQADIYGYTF
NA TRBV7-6 CASSLVLAANTGELFF
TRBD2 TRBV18 CASSLGLAGVGDTQYF
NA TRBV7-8 CASSLALSPETEAFF
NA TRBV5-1 CASSLRETQYF
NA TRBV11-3 CASSLVSYQYF
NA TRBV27 CASRRGFGNTEAFF
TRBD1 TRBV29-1 CSVEKGQGVDTQYF
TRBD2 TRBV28 CASSLLRAGPNYEQYF
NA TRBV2 CASHFQETQYF
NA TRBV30 CAWTEGIRGSYEQYF
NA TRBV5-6 CASSLEPGMNEKLFF
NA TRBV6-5 CASSYSPTGSTDTQYF
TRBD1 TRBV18 CASSPGQGQDQPQHF
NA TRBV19 CASSIRGPPYEQYF
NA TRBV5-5 CASSRSGTEAREQYF
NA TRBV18 CASSPQGDTGELFF
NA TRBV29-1 CSVEDGINSYEQYF
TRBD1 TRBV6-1 CASRPIDRGEYEQYF
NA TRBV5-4 CASSLPGVFSTDTQYF
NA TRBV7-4 CASSPRGENTEAFF
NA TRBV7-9 CASSLGTGTGELFF
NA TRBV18 CASSPPRTTYEQYF